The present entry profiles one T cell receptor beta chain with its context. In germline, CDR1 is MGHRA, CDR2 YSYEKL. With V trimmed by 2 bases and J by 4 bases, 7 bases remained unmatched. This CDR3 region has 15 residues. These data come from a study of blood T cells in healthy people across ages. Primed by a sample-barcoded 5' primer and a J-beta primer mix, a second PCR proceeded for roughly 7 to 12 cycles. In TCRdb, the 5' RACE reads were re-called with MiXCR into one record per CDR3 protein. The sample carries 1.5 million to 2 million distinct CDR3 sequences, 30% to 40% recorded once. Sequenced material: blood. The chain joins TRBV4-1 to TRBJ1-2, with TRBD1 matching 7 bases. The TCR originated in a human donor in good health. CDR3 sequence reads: CASSQPLDRFYGYTF. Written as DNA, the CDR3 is TGCGCCAGCAGCCAACCCCTGGACAGGTTCTATGGCTACACCTTC.